These 4 T cell receptor beta chains were sequenced from one sample in a study of cytomegalovirus exposure and HLA in healthy donors. PCR was performed using 60 Vbeta and 13 Jbeta primers. Generated by immunoSEQ multiplex PCR, the TCRdb table keeps only in-frame clones and is missing some. The sample shows about 140,000 clones, more than 75% of them seen only once. The sample taken for sequencing was PBMCs. The receptors originated from a male donor in good health and CMV-seronegative.

V usage is TRBV5-1 and J usage is TRBJ1-2, with no clear D. V gave up 4 bases and J gave up 7 bases, with 11 bases separating them. The CDR3 runs 12 residues. Germline V CDR1 and CDR2: SGHRS, YFSETQ. The CDR3 nucleotides are TGCGCCAGCAGCCAGGATGGGCTTGGCTACACCTTC. Translating it yields CASSQDGLGYTF.

V gene TRBV2 combines with J gene TRBJ1-2, with 10 bases fitting TRBD1. With V trimmed by 2 bases and J by 7 bases, 7 bases remained unmatched. Germline V gene lookup returns CDR1 SNHLY and CDR2 FYNNEI. This CDR3 is built from 15 residues. The chain's CDR3 is CASSEKGQGSGGYTF. CDR3 DNA sequence: TGTGCCAGCAGTGAAAAGGGACAGGGGTCAGGTGGCTACACCTTC.

The rearrangement joins TRBV21-1 to TRBJ1-4; the table's D call, TRBD1, was not checked against the DNA. TRBV21-1 is recorded as a pseudogene. The CDR3 is 14 residues long. CDR3 region: CASRRQPRREKLFF. In DNA, the CDR3 is TGTGCCAGCAGGAGACAGCCTAGACGGGAAAAACTGTTTTTT.

The genes are TRBV4-3 and TRBJ2-2; D gene unclear. This CDR3 region has 14 residues. Germline loops: CDR1 LGHNA, CDR2 YSLEER. V was clipped by 1 base and J by 7 bases, with 10 bases between them. This chain's CDR3 is CASSQVEFGGELFF. In nucleotides, the CDR3 is TGCGCCAGCAGCCAAGTAGAGTTTGGCGGGGAGCTGTTTTTT.